This T cell receptor beta chain was captured in a study of T cell responses to AZD1222 COVID-19 vaccine. At the level of the study: It was second doses at about 4 or about 12 weeks that were pooled.

Study findings and constraints: Targeting of unmutated variant regions was reportedly seen in nearly half of spike-specific TCRs. Vaccine-associated CD4 TCRs ranged over spike, dominating at 160-218 and 743-854.

Produced via immunoSEQ multiplex PCR; TCRdb's table is partial and in-frame only. The repertoire holds 150,000 or so clones, with 90% to 95% as singletons. Trimming removed 1 base at V and 1 base at J, with 7 bases between. The CDR3 has 15 amino acids. Germline lookup yields CDR1 SGHTA and CDR2 FQGNSA. Turning to this clone: Its antigen is unidentified.

This material consisted of peripheral blood, taken on day 0 of AZD1222 vaccination. This receptor was taken from an adult in good health. This rearrangement joins TRBV7-2 to TRBJ1-4; D gene ambiguous. CDR3 sequence reads: CASSLEGRTNEKLFF. In DNA form, the CDR3 reads TGTGCCAGCAGCTTAGAAGGGAGAACTAATGAAAAACTGTTTTTT.